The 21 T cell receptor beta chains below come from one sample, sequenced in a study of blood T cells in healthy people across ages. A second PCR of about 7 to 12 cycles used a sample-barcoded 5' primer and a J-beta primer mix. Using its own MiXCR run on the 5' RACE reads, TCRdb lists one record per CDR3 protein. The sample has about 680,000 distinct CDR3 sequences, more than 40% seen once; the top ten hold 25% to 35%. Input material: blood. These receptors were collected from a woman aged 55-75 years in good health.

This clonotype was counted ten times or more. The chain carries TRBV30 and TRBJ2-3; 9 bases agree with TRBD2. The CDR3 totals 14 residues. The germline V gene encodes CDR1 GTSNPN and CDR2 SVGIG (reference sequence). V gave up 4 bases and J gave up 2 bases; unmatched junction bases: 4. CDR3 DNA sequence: TGTGCCTGGACTAGCGGGATCGCCACAGATACGCAGTATTTT. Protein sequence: CAWTSGIATDTQYF.

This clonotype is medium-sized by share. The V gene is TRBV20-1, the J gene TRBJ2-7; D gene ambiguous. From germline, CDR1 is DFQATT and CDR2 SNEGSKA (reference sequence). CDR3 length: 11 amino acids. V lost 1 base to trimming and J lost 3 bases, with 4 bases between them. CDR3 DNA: TGCAGTGCTAGAGGGATCTACGAGCAGTACTTC. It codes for CSARGIYEQYF.

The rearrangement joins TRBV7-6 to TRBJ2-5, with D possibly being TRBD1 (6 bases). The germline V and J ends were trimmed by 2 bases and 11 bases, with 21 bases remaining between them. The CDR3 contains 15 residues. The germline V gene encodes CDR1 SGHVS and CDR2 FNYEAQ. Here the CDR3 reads CASSLNTGFNNEQYF. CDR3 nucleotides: TGTGCCAGCAGCTTAAATACAGGGTTTAACAATGAGCAGTACTTC.

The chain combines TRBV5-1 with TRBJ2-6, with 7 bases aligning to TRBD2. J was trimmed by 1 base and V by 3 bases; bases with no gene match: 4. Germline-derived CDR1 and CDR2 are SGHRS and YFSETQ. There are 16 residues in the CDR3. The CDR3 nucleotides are TGCGCCAGCAGCTACGAGGGAGGGTCTGGGGCCAACGTCCTGACTTTC. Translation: CASSYEGGSGANVLTF.

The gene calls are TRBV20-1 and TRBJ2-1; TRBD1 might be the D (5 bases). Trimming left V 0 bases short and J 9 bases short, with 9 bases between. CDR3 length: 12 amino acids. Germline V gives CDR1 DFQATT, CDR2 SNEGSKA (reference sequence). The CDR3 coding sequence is TGCAGTGCTAGAGATAAACAGGCTGAGCAGTTCTTC. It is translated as CSARDKQAEQFF.

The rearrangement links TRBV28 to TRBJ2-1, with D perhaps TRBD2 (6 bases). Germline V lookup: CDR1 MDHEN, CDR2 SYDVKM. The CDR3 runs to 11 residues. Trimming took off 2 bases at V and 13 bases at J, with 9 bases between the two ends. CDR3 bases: TGTGCCAGCAGTTTAGGGACTTTTCAGTTCTTC. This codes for CASSLGTFQFF. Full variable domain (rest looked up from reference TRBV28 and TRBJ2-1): DVKVTQSSRYLVKRTGEKVFLECVQDMDHENMFWYRQDPGLGLRLIYFSYDVKMKEKGDIPEGYSVSREKKERFSLILESASTNQTSMYLCASSLGTFQFFGPGTRLTVL.

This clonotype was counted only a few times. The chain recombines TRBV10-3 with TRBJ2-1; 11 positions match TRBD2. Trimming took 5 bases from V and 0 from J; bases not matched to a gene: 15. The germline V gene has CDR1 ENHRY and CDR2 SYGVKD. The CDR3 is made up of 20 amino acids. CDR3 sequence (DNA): TGTGCCATCAGTCAACTAACCGGGACTAGCGGACTCAGCTCCTACAATGAGCAGTTCTTC. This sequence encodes CAISQLTGTSGLSSYNEQFF.

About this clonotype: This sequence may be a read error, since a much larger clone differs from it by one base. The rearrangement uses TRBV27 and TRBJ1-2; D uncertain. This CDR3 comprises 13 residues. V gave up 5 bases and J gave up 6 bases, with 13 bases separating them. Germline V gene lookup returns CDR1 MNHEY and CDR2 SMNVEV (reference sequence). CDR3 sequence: CASSPCIGDGYTF. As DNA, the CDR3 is TGTGCCAGCAGTCCCTGCATAGGAGATGGCTACACCTTC.

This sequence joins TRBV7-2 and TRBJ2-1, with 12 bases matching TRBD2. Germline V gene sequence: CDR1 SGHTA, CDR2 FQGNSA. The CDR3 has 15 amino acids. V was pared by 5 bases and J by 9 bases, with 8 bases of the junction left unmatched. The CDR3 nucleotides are TGTGCCAGCAGCCCCGGACTAGCGGGATTTAGTGAGCAGTTCTTC. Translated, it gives CASSPGLAGFSEQFF.

The CDR3 loop reads CAISALAGAYEQYF. The CDR3 DNA reads TGTGCCATCAGCGCGCTAGCGGGAGCCTACGAGCAGTACTTC. The chain carries TRBV10-3 and TRBJ2-7; TRBD2 aligns across 10 bases. The CDR3 runs to 14 residues. V shed 6 bases and J 2 bases; nucleotides not matched to a gene: 4. The germline V gene encodes CDR1 ENHRY and CDR2 SYGVKD.

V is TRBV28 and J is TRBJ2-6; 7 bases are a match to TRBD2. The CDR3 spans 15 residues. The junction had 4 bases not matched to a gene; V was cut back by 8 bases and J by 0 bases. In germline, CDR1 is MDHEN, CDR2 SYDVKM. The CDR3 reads CASGLVDSGANVLTF. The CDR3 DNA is TGTGCCAGCGGACTAGTGGACTCTGGGGCCAACGTCCTGACTTTC.

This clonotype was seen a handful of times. CDR3 nucleotides: TGTGCCAGCTCACCACGGTCCCTGCGGGAGGGCCATGAGCAGTTCTTC. As protein: CASSPRSLREGHEQFF. The J gene is TRBJ2-1, the V gene TRBV18, with 9 bases that match TRBD2. Germline V lookup: CDR1 KGHSH, CDR2 LQKENI. V lost 1 base and J lost 8; bases outside the gene matches: 9. CDR3 length: 16 residues.

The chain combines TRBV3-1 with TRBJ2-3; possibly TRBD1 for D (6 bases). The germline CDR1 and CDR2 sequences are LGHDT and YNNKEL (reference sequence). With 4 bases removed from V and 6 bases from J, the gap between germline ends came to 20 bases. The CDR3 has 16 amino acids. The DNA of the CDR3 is TGTGCCAGCAGCCCCTCCCCAGGGGCCGGGTCGGATACGCAGTATTTT. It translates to CASSPSPGAGSDTQYF.

The CDR3 sequence: CASSMDSGRVNEQFF. The CDR3 nucleotides are TGTGCCAGTAGTATGGACAGCGGGAGAGTCAATGAGCAGTTCTTC. The chain employs TRBV19 and TRBJ2-1; 8 nucleotides agree with TRBD2. The CDR3 length is 15 residues. Unmatched junction bases numbered 7, after V lost 3 bases and J lost 6 bases. Germline V gives CDR1 LNHDA, CDR2 SQIVND (reference sequence). Variable domain in full (rest from reference TRBV19 and TRBJ2-1): DGGITQSPKYLFRKEGQNVTLSCEQNLNHDAMYWYRQDPGQGLRLIYYSQIVNDFQKGDIAEGYSVSREKKESFPLTVTSAQKNPTAFYLCASSMDSGRVNEQFFGPGTRLTVL.

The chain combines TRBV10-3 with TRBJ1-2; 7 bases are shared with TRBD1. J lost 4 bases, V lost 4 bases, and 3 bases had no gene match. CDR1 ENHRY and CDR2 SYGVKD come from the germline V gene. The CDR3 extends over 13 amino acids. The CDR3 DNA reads TGTGCCATCAGTGGGGACAGAAGCTATGGCTACACCTTC. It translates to CAISGDRSYGYTF.

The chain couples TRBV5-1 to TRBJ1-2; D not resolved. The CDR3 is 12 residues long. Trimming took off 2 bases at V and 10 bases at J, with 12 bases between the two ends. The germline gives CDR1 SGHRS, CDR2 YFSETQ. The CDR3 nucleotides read TGCGCCAGCAGCTTCGAAGGAACTGTCTACACCTTC. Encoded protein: CASSFEGTVYTF.

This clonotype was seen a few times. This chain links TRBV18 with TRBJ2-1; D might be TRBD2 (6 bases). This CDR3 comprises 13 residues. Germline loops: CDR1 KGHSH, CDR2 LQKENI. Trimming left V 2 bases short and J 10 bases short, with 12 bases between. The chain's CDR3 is CASSPGGGGEQFF. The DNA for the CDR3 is TGTGCCAGCTCACCAGGGGGAGGAGGCGAGCAGTTCTTC.

The CDR3 coding sequence is TGTGCCAGCAGTTTAGGCGGGAGTTGGACAGATACGCAGTATTTT. Its translation: CASSLGGSWTDTQYF. The rearrangement joins TRBV28 to TRBJ2-3, with 7 bases that match TRBD2. Germline values: CDR1 MDHEN, CDR2 SYDVKM. The CDR3 spans 15 residues. Trimming at V came to 2 bases and at J to 3 bases, leaving 5 bases not matched to a gene.

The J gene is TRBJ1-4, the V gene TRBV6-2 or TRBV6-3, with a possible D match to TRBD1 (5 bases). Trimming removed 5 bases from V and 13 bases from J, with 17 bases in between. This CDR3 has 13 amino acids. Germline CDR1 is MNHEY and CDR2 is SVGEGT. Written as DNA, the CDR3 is TGTGCCAGCAGTGCCCAATCCGGGACGGTACTGTTTTTT. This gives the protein CASSAQSGTVLFF.

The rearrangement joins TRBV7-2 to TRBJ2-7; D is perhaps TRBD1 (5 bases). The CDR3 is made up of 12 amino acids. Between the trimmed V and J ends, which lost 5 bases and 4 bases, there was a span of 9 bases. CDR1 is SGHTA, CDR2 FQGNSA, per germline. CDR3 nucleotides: TGTGCCAGCAGCGGGGCCCCATACGAGCAGTACTTC. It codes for CASSGAPYEQYF.

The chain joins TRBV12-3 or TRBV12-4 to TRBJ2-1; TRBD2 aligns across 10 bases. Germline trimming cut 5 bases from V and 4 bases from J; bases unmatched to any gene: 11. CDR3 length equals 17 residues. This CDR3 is CASSHPRLAGQYNEQFF. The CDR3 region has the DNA TGTGCCAGCAGTCATCCCCGACTAGCGGGTCAATACAATGAGCAGTTCTTC.